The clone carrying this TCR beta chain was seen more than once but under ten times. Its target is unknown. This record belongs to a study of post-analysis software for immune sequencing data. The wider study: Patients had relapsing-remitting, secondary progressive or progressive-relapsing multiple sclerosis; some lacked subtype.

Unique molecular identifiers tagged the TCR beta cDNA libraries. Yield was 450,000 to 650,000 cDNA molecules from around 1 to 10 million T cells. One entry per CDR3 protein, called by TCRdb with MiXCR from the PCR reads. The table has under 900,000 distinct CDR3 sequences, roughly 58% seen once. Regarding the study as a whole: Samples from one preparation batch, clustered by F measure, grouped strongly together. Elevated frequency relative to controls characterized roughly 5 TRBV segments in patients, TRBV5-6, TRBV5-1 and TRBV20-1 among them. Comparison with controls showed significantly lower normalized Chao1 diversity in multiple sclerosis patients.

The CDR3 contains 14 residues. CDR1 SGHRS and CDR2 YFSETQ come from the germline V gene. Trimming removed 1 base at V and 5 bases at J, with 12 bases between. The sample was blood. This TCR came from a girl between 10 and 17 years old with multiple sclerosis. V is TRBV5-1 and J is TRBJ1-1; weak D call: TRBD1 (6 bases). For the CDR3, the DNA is TGCGCCAGCAGCTTGCCGGACAGCGAGACTGAAGCTTTCTTT. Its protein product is CASSLPDSETEAFF.